This T cell receptor (beta chain) was sequenced in a study of CD8 T cells in Susac syndrome. Study-wide context: There were Susac syndrome patients who were therapy-naive at blood draw, others on corticosteroids, and others on intravenous immunoglobulin alone.

V shed 0 bases and J shed 2 bases, with 12 bases lying between them. The CDR3 consists of 16 residues. Germline V CDR1 and CDR2: SGHAT, FQNNGV. The RNA, about 0.45 to 1 ug, was put through reverse transcription using random hexamers. TCRdb re-called the immunoSEQ multiplex PCR reads with MiXCR, one entry per CDR3 protein. This sample has under 200,000 distinct CDR3 sequences, with 94% found just once. The chain employs TRBV11-2 and TRBJ2-3; possibly TRBD1 or TRBD2 for D (5 bases each). This clonotype originated in a human donor with Susac syndrome. The sequenced sample consisted of CD4+ T cells from PBMCs. The CDR3 sequence: CASSLEGASLTDTQYF. Here the CDR3 DNA reads TGTGCCAGCAGCTTAGAAGGGGCTAGCCTCACAGATACGCAGTATTTT.